Listed here are 13 T cell receptor beta chains from one sample, sequenced in a study of shared clonotypes between healthy human individuals. TCRdb keeps only in-frame clones here, not all; method: immunoSEQ multiplex PCR. Seen here are about 2.4 million clones, 80% to 95% observed once, and the top ten hold 0.35% to 0.45%. The source material was naive CD4+ T cells from PBMCs. The subset is: CD45RA+ positively selected. These receptors all come from a man aged 18 to 30 in good health. Some clones in this sample may be carry-over from other donors' samples.

This clone was seen only a few times. The sample carries other DNA sequences with the same CDR3. The CDR3 DNA follows: TGTGCCATCAGTGCCGACAGGGACCAGCCCCAGCATTTT. Translation gives CAISADRDQPQHF. The chain recombines TRBV10-3 with TRBJ1-5; TRBD1 matches 7 bases. The germline gives CDR1 ENHRY, CDR2 SYGVKD. V trimming: 4 bases; J trimming: 7 bases; junction bases outside the gene matches: 4. The CDR3 totals 13 residues.

The V gene is TRBV29-1, the J gene TRBJ2-1, with TRBD2 as a possible D gene (6 bases). Trimming removed 7 bases at V and 3 bases at J, with 13 bases between. There are 13 residues in the CDR3. Germline CDR1 reads SQVTM; CDR2 reads ANQGSEA. The CDR3 region is CSAGPGVYNEQFF. Written as DNA, the CDR3 is TGCAGCGCTGGGCCGGGGGTCTACAATGAGCAGTTCTTC.

Points on this clone: The junction departs from germline at one end; a sequencing error may be responsible. The chain recombines TRBV7-2 with TRBJ2-1, with D maybe TRBD1 (7 bases). The germline V gene encodes CDR1 SGHTA and CDR2 FQGNSA. CDR3 length: 14 amino acids. CDR3 amino acids: CASSLPGGRGQLVF. The CDR3 DNA reads as TGTGCCAGCAGCTTACCAGGGGGGCGAGGGCAACTAGTCTTC. Combining the CDR3 with reference TRBV7-2 and TRBJ2-1 gives the whole variable domain GAGVSQSPSNKVTEKGKDVELRCDPISGHTALYWYRQSLGQGLEFLIYFQGNSAPDKSGLPSDRFSAERTGGSVSTLTIQRTQQEDSAVYLCASSLPGGRGQLVFGPGTRLTVL.

This chain links TRBV27 with TRBJ2-7; D is unresolved. The germline V gene has CDR1 MNHEY and CDR2 SMNVEV (reference sequence). The CDR3 loop spans 14 amino acids. Trimming pared 6 bases from V and 3 bases from J, leaving 15 bases between. The CDR3 nucleotides read TGTGCCAGCAGACACCTTGACTCCTACTACGAGCAGTACTTC. Its translation: CASRHLDSYYEQYF.

This clone was recorded only once. V and J are TRBV7-2 and TRBJ2-7, with D perhaps matching TRBD1 (5 bases). Germline V gene lookup returns CDR1 SGHTA and CDR2 FQGNSA. This CDR3 comprises 12 residues. V dropped 6 bases and J dropped 6 bases, with 12 bases sitting between them. The CDR3 region has the DNA TGTGCCAGCAGTGTCCTTAGGGGCGAGCAGTACTTC. Amino acid sequence: CASSVLRGEQYF. Variable domain in full (rest from reference TRBV7-2 and TRBJ2-7): GAGVSQSPSNKVTEKGKDVELRCDPISGHTALYWYRQSLGQGLEFLIYFQGNSAPDKSGLPSDRFSAERTGGSVSTLTIQRTQQEDSAVYLCASSVLRGEQYFGPGTRLTVT.

The chain employs TRBV30 and TRBJ2-7; 12 nucleotides line up with TRBD2. This CDR3 region has 16 residues. After removal of 3 bases from V and 4 bases from J, the junction contained 10 bases not matched to a gene. CDR1 GTSNPN and CDR2 SVGIG come from the germline V gene (reference sequence). CDR3: CAWRSSTSGRWYEQYF. The CDR3 DNA sequence: TGTGCCTGGAGATCTTCGACTAGCGGGAGATGGTACGAGCAGTACTTC. The whole variable domain, remainder taken from reference TRBV30 and TRBJ2-7, is SQTIHQWPATLVQPVGSPLSLECTVEGTSNPNLYWYRQAAGRGLQLLFYSVGIGQISSEVPQNLSASRPQDRQFILSSKKLLLSDSGFYLCAWRSSTSGRWYEQYFGPGTRLTVT.

V and J are TRBV5-1 and TRBJ2-2; 9 bases align to TRBD2. The V gene end was trimmed by 4 bases and the J gene end by 1 base; junction bases not matched to a gene: 2. CDR1 SGHRS and CDR2 YFSETQ come from the germline V gene. The CDR3 consists of 15 residues. The CDR3 nucleotides are TGCGCCAGCAGCAGGACTAGCGTGAACACCGGGGAGCTGTTTTTT. Translation: CASSRTSVNTGELFF.

V usage is TRBV5-1 and J usage is TRBJ2-7, with D perhaps assigned TRBD1 or TRBD2 (5 bases each). Germline CDR1 SGHRS, CDR2 YFSETQ. The V gene lost 4 bases and the J gene lost 3 bases, with 14 bases spanning the gap. There are 14 residues in the CDR3. The CDR3: CASSKGTVDYEQYF. The CDR3 DNA reads TGCGCCAGCAGCAAGGGGACCGTTGACTACGAGCAGTACTTC.

The CDR3 DNA reads as TGTGCCAGCAGCTTAGAAAGCTCTGGAAACACCATATATTTT. This translates into CASSLESSGNTIYF. V usage is TRBV7-9 and J usage is TRBJ1-3; no clear D. Trimming took off 1 base at V and 0 bases at J, with 4 bases between the two ends. The CDR3 loop spans 14 amino acids. Looked up from germline, CDR1 is SEHNR and CDR2 is FQNEAQ (reference sequence).

The chain's CDR3 is CASSLGGTTNSPLHF. The CDR3 coding sequence is TGTGCCAGCAGCTTAGGAGGAACAACAAATTCACCCCTCCACTTT. The rearrangement uses TRBV7-2 and TRBJ1-6; D is unclear. The length of the CDR3 is 15 residues. The V end lost 1 base, the J end lost 7 bases, and 11 bases lay between the germline ends. Germline loops: CDR1 SGHTA, CDR2 FQGNSA.

The chain employs TRBV20-1 and TRBJ2-7; no clear D gene. Germline CDR1 DFQATT, CDR2 SNEGSKA (reference sequence). The CDR3 consists of 9 residues. The V and J ends lost 4 bases and 5 bases respectively, with 3 bases between them. The DNA for the CDR3 is TGCAGTGCTACGGACGAGCAGTACTTC. It codes for CSATDEQYF.

This chain connects TRBV9 to TRBJ1-3; TRBD1 is a possible D gene (6 bases). The V and J ends lost 0 bases and 12 bases respectively, with 13 bases between them. Germline loops: CDR1 SGDLS, CDR2 YYNGEE. This CDR3 is built from 13 residues. DNA for the CDR3: TGTGCCAGCAGCGTAGGGTGGGGGGCAGACATATATTTT. This gives the protein CASSVGWGADIYF.

The chain joins TRBV5-1 to TRBJ2-3; D might be TRBD1 or TRBD2, each matching 5 bases. V shed 4 bases and J shed 2 bases, with 11 bases lying between them. CDR3 size: 14 residues. The germline V gene has CDR1 SGHRS and CDR2 YFSETQ. The CDR3 region is CASSPGTATDTQYF. The CDR3 bases are TGCGCCAGCAGCCCGGGGACCGCCACAGATACGCAGTATTTT. The full variable domain, rest sourced from reference TRBV5-1 and TRBJ2-3, is KAGVTQTPRYLIKTRGQQVTLSCSPISGHRSVSWYQQTPGQGLQFLFEYFSETQRNKGNFPGRFSGRQFSNSRSEMNVSTLELGDSALYLCASSPGTATDTQYFGPGTRLTVL.